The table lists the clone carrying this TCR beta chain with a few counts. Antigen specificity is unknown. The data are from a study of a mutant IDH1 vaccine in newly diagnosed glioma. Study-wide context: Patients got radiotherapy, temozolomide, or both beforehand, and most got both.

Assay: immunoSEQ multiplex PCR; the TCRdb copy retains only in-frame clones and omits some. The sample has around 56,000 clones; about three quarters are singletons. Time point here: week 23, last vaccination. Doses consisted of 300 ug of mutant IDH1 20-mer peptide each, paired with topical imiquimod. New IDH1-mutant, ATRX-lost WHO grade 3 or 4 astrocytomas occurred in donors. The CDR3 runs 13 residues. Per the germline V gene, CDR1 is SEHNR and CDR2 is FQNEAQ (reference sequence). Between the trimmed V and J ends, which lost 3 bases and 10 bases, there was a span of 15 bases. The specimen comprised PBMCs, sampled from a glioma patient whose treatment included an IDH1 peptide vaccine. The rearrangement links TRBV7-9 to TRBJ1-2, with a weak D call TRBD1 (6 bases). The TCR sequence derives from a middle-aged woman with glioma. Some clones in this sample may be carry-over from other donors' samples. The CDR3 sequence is CASSFRDGGIYTF. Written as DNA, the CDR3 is TGTGCCAGCAGCTTCCGGGATGGGGGCATCTACACCTTC.